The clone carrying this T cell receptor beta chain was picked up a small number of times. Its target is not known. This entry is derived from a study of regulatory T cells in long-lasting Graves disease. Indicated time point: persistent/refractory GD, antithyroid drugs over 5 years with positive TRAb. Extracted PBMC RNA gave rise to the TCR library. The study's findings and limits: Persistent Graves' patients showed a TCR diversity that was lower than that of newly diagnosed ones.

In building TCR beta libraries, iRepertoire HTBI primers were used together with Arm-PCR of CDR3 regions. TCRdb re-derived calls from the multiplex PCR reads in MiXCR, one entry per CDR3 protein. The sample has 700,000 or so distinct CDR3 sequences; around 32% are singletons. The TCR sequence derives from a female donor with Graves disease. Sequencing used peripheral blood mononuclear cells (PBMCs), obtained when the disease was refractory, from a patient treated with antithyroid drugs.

The CDR3 nucleotides read TGTGCCAGCCATAGAAGGGAGGCCTCCAATCAGCCCCAGCATTTT. It encodes CASHRREASNQPQHF. The V and J genes are TRBV6-2 or TRBV6-3 and TRBJ1-5, with D hard to call. The CDR3 sequence is 15 residues long. Germline lookup yields CDR1 MNHEY and CDR2 SVGEGT. V was pared by 8 bases and J by 3 bases, with 17 bases between.